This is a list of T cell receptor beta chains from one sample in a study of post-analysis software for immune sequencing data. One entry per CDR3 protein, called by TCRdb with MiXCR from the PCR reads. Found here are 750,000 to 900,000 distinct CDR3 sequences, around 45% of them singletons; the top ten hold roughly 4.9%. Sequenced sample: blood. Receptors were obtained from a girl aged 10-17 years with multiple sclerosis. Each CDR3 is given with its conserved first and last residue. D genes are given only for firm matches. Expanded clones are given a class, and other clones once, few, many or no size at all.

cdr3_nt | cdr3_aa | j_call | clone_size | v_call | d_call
TGTGCCAGCAGCCCCGGTTCCCTCCGCTATGGCTACACCTTC | CASSPGSLRYGYTF | TRBJ1-2 | - | TRBV7-9 | -
TGTGCCAGCAGCCCCTCCGCGCGGGGGGTCAATAACACTGAAGCTTTCTTT | CASSPSARGVNNTEAFF | TRBJ1-1 | - | TRBV7-9 | -
TGTGCCAGCAGCCAACACCCCGGACAGGGGGCTAGAGTTAATGAAAAACTGTTTTTT | CASSQHPGQGARVNEKLFF | TRBJ1-4 | - | TRBV4-2 | TRBD1
TGTACCAGCAGCCTCCCGGGACAGGGGTTCGAGCAGTACTTC | CTSSLPGQGFEQYF | TRBJ2-7 | - | TRBV11-3 | TRBD1
TGTGCCAGCAGAGTCAGCGGGATAGCCTACAATGAGCAGTTCTTC | CASRVSGIAYNEQFF | TRBJ2-1 | few | TRBV6-2/TRBV6-3 | TRBD2
TGTGCCAGCAGCTTAGGCGGATTCGGGAGCAACCACAATGTGCAGTTCTTC | CASSLGGFGSNHNVQFF | TRBJ2-1 | - | TRBV11-2 | -
TGCAGTGCTAGACTACTCACCTACAATGAGCAGTTCTTC | CSARLLTYNEQFF | TRBJ2-1 | - | TRBV20-1 | -
TGCGCCAGCAGCCTTCCGACAGGGGAGAACAAAGGCTACACCTTC | CASSLPTGENKGYTF | TRBJ1-2 | few | TRBV5-1 | TRBD1
TGCGCCAGCAGCTTGGGGTCAGGAAATACTTACGAGCAGTACTTC | CASSLGSGNTYEQYF | TRBJ2-7 | once | TRBV5-1 | -
TGTGCCAGCAGCCTCCCACTAGCAGGGAGGGGTACGCAGTATTTT | CASSLPLAGRGTQYF | TRBJ2-3 | - | TRBV7-9 | TRBD2
TGCGCCAGCAGCCCCGGCTTACGGACTAGCGGGAAAACAGATACGCAGTATTTT | CASSPGLRTSGKTDTQYF | TRBJ2-3 | few | TRBV4-3 | TRBD2
TGTGCCAGCAGTCAGTCGACTAGCGGTTCTGAGCGGGAGACCCAGTACTTC | CASSQSTSGSERETQYF | TRBJ2-5 | - | TRBV6-2/TRBV6-3 | TRBD2
TGTGCCAGCAGCGCCCATCGGGGCACAGATACGCAGTATTTT | CASSAHRGTDTQYF | TRBJ2-3 | - | TRBV7-8 | -
TGTGCCAGCAGTTCGCGGACAGGCCATTTCTCCTACGAGCAGTACTTC | CASSSRTGHFSYEQYF | TRBJ2-7 | - | TRBV12-3/TRBV12-4 | TRBD1
TGTGCCAGCAGTGCCCTCACTAGCGGAGAGACCCAGTACTTC | CASSALTSGETQYF | TRBJ2-5 | few | TRBV6-5 | TRBD2
TGCAGCGTGTGGGAGTCGGCCGAGCAGTACTTC | CSVWESAEQYF | TRBJ2-7 | - | TRBV29-1 | -
TGCAGTGCCGTGACCGGGACACCTAATCAGCCCCAGCATTTT | CSAVTGTPNQPQHF | TRBJ1-5 | - | TRBV20-1 | -
TGTGCCAGCAGAGGGGTGAGGGAGGAAAACACTGAAGCTTTCTTT | CASRGVREENTEAFF | TRBJ1-1 | few | TRBV7-9 | -
TGTGCCAGCAGCTATGGGACAGGGGGCGCGAGTTGGAAAACTGAAGCTTTCTTT | CASSYGTGGASWKTEAFF | TRBJ1-1 | - | TRBV7-9 | TRBD1
TGTGCCAGCAGTTTATCGGGTGGTGTCAGCCGGGGTGAGCAGTTCTTC | CASSLSGGVSRGEQFF | TRBJ2-1 | few | TRBV27 | -
TGTGCCAGCAGCTCCCGGGACAGCCAAAATGAGCAGTTCTTC | CASSSRDSQNEQFF | TRBJ2-1 | - | TRBV7-6 | TRBD1
TGTGCCAGCAGCCAAGAAGGCAGACCCTACGAGCAGTACTTC | CASSQEGRPYEQYF | TRBJ2-7 | few | TRBV4-2 | -
TGCGCCAGCAGCCAAGGGCACATTGTGGGGGAGCAGTACTTC | CASSQGHIVGEQYF | TRBJ2-4 | - | TRBV4-3 | -
TGTGCCAGCAAGCCCGGGGTAGGAGAGACCCAGTACTTC | CASKPGVGETQYF | TRBJ2-5 | - | TRBV27 | -
TGTGCCAGCAGTTTAGCGCGGGGGGGGCTAGCGGGAGTATTGTCTGAGGCCAACGTCCTGACTTTC | CASSLARGGLAGVLSEANVLTF | TRBJ2-6 | - | TRBV12-3/TRBV12-4 | TRBD2
TGTGCCAGCAGTCTCGTAGACCTCACCTTAGAGACCCAGTACTTC | CASSLVDLTLETQYF | TRBJ2-5 | many | TRBV12-3/TRBV12-4 | -
TGCGCCAGCAGCCCCCGGCTAGCGGGAGTCGACGAGCAGTACTTC | CASSPRLAGVDEQYF | TRBJ2-7 | - | TRBV5-1 | TRBD2